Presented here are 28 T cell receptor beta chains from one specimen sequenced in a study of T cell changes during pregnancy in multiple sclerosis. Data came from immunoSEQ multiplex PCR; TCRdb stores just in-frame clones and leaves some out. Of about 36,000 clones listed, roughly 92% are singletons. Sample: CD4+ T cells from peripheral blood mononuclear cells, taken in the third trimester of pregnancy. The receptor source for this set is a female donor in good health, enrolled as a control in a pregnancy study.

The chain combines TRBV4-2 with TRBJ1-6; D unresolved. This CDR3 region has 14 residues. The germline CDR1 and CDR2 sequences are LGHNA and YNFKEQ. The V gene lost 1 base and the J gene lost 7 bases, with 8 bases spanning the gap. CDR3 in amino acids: CASSQGQINSPLHF. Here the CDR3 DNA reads TGTGCCAGCAGCCAAGGGCAGATAAATTCACCCCTCCACTTT.

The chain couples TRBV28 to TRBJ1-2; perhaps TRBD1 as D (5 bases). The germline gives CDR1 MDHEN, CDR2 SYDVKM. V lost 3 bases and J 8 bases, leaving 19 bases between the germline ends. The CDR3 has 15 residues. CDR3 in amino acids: CASSLWHQGGGGYTF. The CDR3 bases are TGTGCCAGCAGTTTGTGGCATCAGGGAGGTGGGGGCTACACCTTC.

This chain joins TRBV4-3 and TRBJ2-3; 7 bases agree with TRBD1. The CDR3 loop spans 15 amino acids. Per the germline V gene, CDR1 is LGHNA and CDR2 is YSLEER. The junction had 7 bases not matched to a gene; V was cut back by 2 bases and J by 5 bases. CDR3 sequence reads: CASSQRQGLVDTQYF. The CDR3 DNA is TGCGCCAGCAGCCAAAGACAGGGATTGGTAGATACGCAGTATTTT.

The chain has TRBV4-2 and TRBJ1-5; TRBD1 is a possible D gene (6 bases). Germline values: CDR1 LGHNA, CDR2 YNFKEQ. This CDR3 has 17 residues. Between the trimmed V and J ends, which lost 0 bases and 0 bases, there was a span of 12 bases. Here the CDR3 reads CASSQDARTDSNQPQHF. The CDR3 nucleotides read TGTGCCAGCAGCCAAGACGCCCGGACAGATAGCAATCAGCCCCAGCATTTT.

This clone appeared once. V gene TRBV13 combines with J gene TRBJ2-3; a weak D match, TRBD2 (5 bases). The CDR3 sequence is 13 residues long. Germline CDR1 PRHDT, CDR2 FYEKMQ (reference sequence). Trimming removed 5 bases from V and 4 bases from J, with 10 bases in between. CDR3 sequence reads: CASSRGPADTQYF. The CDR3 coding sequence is TGTGCCAGCAGCAGAGGGCCAGCAGATACGCAGTATTTT. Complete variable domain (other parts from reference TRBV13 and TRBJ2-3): AAGVIQSPRHLIKEKRETATLKCYPIPRHDTVYWYQQGPGQDPQFLISFYEKMQSDKGSIPDRFSAQQFSDYHSELNMSSLELGDSALYFCASSRGPADTQYFGPGTRLTVL.

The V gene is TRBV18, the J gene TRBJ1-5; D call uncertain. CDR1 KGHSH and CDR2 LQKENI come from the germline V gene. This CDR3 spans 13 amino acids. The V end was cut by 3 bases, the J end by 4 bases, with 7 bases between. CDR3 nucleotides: TGTGCCAGCTCACCTGGCCAGAATCAGCCCCAGCATTTT. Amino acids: CASSPGQNQPQHF.

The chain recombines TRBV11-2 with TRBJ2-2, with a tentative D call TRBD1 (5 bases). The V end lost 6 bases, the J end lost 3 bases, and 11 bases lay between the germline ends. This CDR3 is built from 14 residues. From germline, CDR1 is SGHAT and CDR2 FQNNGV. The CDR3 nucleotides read TGTGCCAGCAGTCGAATCAGGGACACCGGGGAGCTGTTTTTT. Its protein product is CASSRIRDTGELFF.

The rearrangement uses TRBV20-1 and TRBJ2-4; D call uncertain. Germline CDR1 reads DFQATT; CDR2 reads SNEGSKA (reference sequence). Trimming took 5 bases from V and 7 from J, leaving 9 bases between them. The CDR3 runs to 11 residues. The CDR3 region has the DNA TGCAGTGCTGCCACCAGGAACATTCAGTACTTC. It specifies CSAATRNIQYF.

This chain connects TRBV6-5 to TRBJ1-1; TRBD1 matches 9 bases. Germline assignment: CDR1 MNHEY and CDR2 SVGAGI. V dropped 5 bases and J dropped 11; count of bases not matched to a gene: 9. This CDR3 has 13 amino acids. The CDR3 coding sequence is TGTGCCAGCAGTCTCCGGGACAGGGTCGAGGCTTTCTTT. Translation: CASSLRDRVEAFF.

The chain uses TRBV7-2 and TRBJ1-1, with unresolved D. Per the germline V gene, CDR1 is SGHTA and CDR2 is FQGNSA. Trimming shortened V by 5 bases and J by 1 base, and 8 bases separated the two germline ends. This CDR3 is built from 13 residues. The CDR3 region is CASSLSQNTEAFF. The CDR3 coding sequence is TGTGCCAGCAGCCTTAGCCAGAACACTGAAGCTTTCTTT.

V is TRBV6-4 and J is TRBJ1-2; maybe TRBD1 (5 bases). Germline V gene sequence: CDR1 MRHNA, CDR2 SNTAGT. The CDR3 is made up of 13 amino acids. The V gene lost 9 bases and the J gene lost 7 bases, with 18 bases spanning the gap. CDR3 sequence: CASSTAGVGGYTF. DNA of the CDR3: TGTGCCAGTTCGACAGCTGGGGTAGGTGGCTACACCTTC.

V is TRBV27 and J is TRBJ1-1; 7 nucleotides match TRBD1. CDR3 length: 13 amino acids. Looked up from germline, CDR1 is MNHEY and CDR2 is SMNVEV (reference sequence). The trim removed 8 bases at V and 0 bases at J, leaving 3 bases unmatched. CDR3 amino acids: CASYRGLNTEAFF. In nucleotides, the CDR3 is TGTGCCAGCTACAGGGGTCTGAACACTGAAGCTTTCTTT.

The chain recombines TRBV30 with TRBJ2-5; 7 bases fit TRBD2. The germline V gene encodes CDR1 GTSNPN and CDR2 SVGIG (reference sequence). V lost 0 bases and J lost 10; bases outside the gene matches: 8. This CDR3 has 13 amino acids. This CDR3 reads CAWSVRGAGVQYF. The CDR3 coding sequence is TGTGCCTGGAGTGTACGAGGGGCGGGGGTCCAGTACTTC.

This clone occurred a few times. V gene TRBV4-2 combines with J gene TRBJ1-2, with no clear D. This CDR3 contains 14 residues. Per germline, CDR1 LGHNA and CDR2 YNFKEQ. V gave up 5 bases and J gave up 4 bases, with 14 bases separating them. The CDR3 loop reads CASSDLGVVYGYTF. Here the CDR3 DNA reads TGTGCCAGCAGCGACCTGGGAGTGGTCTATGGCTACACCTTC.

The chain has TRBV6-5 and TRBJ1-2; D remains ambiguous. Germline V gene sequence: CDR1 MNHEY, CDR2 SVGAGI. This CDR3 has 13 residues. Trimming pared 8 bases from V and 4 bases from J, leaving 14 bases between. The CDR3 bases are TGTGCCAGCCGGATGGACGGGAGCTATGGCTACACCTTC. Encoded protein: CASRMDGSYGYTF.

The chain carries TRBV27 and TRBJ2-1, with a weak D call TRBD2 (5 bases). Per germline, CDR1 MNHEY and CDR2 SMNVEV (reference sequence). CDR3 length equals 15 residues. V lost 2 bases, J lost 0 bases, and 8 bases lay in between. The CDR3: CASSLLGSSYNEQFF. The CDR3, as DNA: TGTGCCAGCAGTTTACTTGGGAGCTCCTACAATGAGCAGTTCTTC.

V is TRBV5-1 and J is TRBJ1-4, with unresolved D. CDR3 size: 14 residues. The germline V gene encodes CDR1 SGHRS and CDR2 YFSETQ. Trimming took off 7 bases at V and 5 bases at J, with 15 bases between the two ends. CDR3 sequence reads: CASSVGSSNEKLFF. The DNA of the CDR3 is TGCGCCAGCTCGGTGGGCAGCTCCAATGAAAAACTGTTTTTT. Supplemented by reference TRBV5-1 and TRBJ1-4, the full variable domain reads KAGVTQTPRYLIKTRGQQVTLSCSPISGHRSVSWYQQTPGQGLQFLFEYFSETQRNKGNFPGRFSGRQFSNSRSEMNVSTLELGDSALYLCASSVGSSNEKLFFGSGTQLSVL.

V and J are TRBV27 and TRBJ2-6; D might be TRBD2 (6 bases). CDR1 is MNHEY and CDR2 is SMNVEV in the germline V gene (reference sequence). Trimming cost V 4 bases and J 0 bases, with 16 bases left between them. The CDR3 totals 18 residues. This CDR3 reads CASSSGSGFYSGANVLTF. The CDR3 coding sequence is TGTGCCAGCAGTTCCGGGAGTGGATTCTACTCTGGGGCCAACGTCCTGACTTTC.

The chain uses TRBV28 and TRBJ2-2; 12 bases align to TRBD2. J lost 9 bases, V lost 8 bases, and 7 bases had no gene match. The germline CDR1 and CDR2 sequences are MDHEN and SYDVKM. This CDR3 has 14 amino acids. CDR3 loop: CASGPRTSGRELFF. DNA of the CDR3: TGTGCCAGCGGTCCCAGGACTAGCGGGAGGGAGCTGTTTTTT.

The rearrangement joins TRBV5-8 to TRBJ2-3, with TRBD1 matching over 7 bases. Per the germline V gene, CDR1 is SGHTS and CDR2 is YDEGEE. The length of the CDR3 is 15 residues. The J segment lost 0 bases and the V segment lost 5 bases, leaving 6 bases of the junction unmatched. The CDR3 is CASRPGQLSTDTQYF. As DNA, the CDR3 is TGTGCCAGCAGGCCGGGACAGCTAAGCACAGATACGCAGTATTTT.

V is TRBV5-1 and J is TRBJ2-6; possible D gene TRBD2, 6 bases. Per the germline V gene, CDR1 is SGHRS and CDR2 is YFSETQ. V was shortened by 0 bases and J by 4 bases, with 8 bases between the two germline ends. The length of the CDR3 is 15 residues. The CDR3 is CASSLAGAGANVLTF. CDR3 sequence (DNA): TGCGCCAGCAGCTTGGCGGGAGCCGGGGCCAACGTCCTGACTTTC. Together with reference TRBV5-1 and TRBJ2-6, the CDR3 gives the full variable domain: KAGVTQTPRYLIKTRGQQVTLSCSPISGHRSVSWYQQTPGQGLQFLFEYFSETQRNKGNFPGRFSGRQFSNSRSEMNVSTLELGDSALYLCASSLAGAGANVLTFGAGSRLTVL.

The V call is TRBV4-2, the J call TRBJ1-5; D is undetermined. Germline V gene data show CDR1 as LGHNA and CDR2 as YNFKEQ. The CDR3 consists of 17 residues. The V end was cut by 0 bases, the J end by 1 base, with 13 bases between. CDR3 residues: CASSQETGRKSNQPQHF. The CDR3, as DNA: TGTGCCAGCAGCCAAGAGACGGGGAGGAAGAGCAATCAGCCCCAGCATTTT.

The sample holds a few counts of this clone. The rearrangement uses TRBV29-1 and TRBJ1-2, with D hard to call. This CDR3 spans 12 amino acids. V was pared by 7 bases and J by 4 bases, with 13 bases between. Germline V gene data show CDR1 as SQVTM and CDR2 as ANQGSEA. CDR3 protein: CSARRGAYGYTF. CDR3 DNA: TGCAGCGCCCGACGGGGAGCCTATGGCTACACCTTC.

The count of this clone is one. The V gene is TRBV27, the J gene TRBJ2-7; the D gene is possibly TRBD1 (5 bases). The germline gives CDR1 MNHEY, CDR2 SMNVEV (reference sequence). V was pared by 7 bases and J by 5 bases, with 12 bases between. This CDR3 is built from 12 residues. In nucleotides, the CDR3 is TGTGCCAGCAAGGGGTTGAGGCACGAGCAGTACTTC. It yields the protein CASKGLRHEQYF.

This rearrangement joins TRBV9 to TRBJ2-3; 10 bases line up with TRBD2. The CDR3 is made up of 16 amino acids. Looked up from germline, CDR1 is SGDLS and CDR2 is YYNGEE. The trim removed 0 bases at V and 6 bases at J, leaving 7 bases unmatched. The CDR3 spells CASSVGLAGEGDTQYF. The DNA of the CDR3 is TGTGCCAGCAGCGTAGGGCTAGCGGGGGAAGGGGATACGCAGTATTTT.

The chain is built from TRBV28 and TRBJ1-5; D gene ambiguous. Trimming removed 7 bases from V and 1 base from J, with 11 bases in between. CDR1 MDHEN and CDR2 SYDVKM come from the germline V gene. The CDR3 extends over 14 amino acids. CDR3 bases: TGTGCCAGCAAGAGAGGTGGGAGCAATCAGCCCCAGCATTTT. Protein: CASKRGGSNQPQHF.

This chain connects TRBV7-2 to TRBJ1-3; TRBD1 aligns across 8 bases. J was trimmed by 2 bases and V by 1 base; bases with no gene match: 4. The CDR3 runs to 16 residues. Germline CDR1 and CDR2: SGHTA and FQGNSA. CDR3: CASSLDRTGTGNTIYF. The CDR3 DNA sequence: TGTGCCAGCAGCTTAGATCGGACAGGGACTGGAAACACCATATATTTT.

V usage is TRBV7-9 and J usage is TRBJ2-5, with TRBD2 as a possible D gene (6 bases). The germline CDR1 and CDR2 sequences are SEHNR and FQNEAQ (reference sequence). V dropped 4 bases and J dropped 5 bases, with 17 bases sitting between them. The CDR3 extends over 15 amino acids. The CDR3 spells CASSSSWTGGETQYF. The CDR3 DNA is TGTGCCAGCAGCTCCTCCTGGACTGGAGGGGAGACCCAGTACTTC.